The following is a T cell receptor beta chain sequence with its context. This clonotype occurred many times. Its antigen remains unidentified. No base quality values were provided; no much bigger clone lies one nucleotide off. In the ophthalmopathy patients, disease was moderately to severely active, with a Clinical Activity Score of 3 or more, a NOSPECS grade of 4 or more, and a duration of less than 3 months. Exclusion was applied to patients with uncontrolled infections, other autoimmune diseases, pregnancy or lactation. Clinical symptoms, serum thyroxine and TRAb, thyroid ultrasound, and orbital computed tomography formed the basis for the diagnoses. Ficoll-Paque density gradient centrifugation was used to isolate PBMCs from around 10 ml of fresh peripheral blood. Total RNA was extracted with Trizol reagent, and quality was checked on an Agilent 2100 Bioanalyzer. The TCR beta CDR3 regions were amplified from RNA transcripts. The TCR CDR3 was subjected to a first round of RT-PCR using the HTBI primer set and the Qiagen OneStep RT-PCR kit. Libraries were constructed in a second round of multiplex PCR, after which size selection and purification were carried out. Sequencing of the libraries was done on an Illumina HiSeq2000 using paired-end 100 bp reads. Turning to the authors' computational methods: SOAPnuke was used to process the raw data, throwing out any read that contained adapters or uncalled bases, had a mean Phred below 15, or lacked an exact constant-primer or identifier match. High-quality paired reads were merged using COPE v1.2.5, and each unique nucleotide sequence was defined as a clonotype. MiTCR v1.1 was used to align the clonotypes against IMGT TRBV, TRBD and TRBJ reference segments. The analysis included only V-J combinations with a frequency above 0.0001, which together covered over 98% of the repertoires. A TCS score was defined as the ratio between F50 (clonal expansion) and ExV (chaos), using BLOSUM62-based TCRdist between CDR3 peptides within each V-J. Welch's t-statistics and random forest reduced just over 500 V-J features to 10 to 15, which were used in a naive Bayes classifier (R e1071). The public sequencing data were trimmed at Q25 with fastp and processed into clonotypes with MiXCR by TCRdb, which kept only in-frame beta chains. For every CDR3 protein sequence, its rows merge into one entry that carries the most common genes and DNA. TCRdb's processing, not the study's, gives the V and J calls here. For this sample the table gives about 640,000 distinct CDR3 sequences, of which less than 25% were detected only once. The ten largest clonotypes hold around a third of the sample.

Reading from cysteine to phenylalanine, the CDR3 counts 16 amino acids. Kept here is only the CDR3 DNA, which spans 48 bases and is read in frame from base 1. CDR1 is given as SGHAT and CDR2 as FQNNGV, both from the germline V gene. V ends up 0 bases short and J 1 base short, with an unmatched junction base count of 3. The record originates from a study of T cells in Graves' hyperthyroidism and ophthalmopathy (dated by TCRdb to the late 2010s). Context from the whole study: Peripheral blood was collected at initial diagnosis, before any treatment. TCR V-J signatures able to tell the groups apart were searched for in a discovery cohort of 95 or so patients, of whom more than 40 had Graves' ophthalmopathy and around 56 had stable Graves' hyperthyroidism. In addition, the study compared T-cell repertoires in thyroid tissue and in blood from roughly 6 Graves' hyperthyroidism patients. According to the paper, TCR Vbeta CDR3 sequencing was carried out on about 140 peripheral blood samples, which came from 40 to 45 ophthalmopathy, 75 to 80 hyperthyroidism and some 17 progressor patients. The roughly 91 discovery patients were randomly split 7:3 into training and test sets. Whether ophthalmopathy could be predicted prospectively was tested in an independent validation cohort made up of 18 to 20 hyperthyroidism patients plus 17 patients who later progressed to ophthalmopathy. Once sampling was done, hyperthyroidism patients were given methimazole at a starting dose of 30 mg daily, whereas ophthalmopathy patients were given high-dose intravenous methylprednisolone.

What the study reported, not specific to this receptor: A model built on a 13 V-J signature distinguished ophthalmopathy from stable hyperthyroidism, reaching around 90% sensitivity and under 84% specificity in cross-validation and 80%/75% in testing. No statistical method was used to fix the sample size in advance, and group allocation was not hidden from the investigators. During validation, the model predicted progression to ophthalmopathy a median of approximately 7 months ahead of onset, with 70.59% sensitivity and 72.22% specificity. Most expanded thyroid clonotypes (frequency above 0.001) were also found in blood, which suggests that blood repertoires may mirror thyroid immune responses.

The chain joins TRBV11-2 to TRBJ2-1, with 7 bases in between that match TRBD1. Sequencing input: blood. This clonotype was sampled from a man aged 25-40 years with Graves' ophthalmopathy. The CDR3 region reads CASSLEWGQSYNEQFF. The sequenced DNA: TGTGCCAGCAGCTTAGAGTGGGGACAGTCCTACAATGAGCAGTTCTTC.